The rows below give T cell receptor beta chains drawn from one sample of a study of regulatory T cells in long-lasting Graves disease. In TCRdb, the multiplex PCR reads were re-called with MiXCR into one record per CDR3 protein. The sample shows 350,000 to 450,000 distinct CDR3 sequences, approximately 22% of them seen only once. This specimen consisted of peripheral blood mononuclear cells (PBMCs), obtained when the disease was refractory, from a patient treated with antithyroid drugs. Receptors originate from a female donor with Graves disease. Each CDR3 is given with its conserved first and last residue. The order of the fields is clone size, J gene, D gene, V gene, CDR3 DNA, CDR3 protein. The D gene is left open where the match is weak. Not every row has a clone size; where given, it reads once, few, many or a size class.

few TRBJ2-1 NA TRBV2 TGTGCCAGCAGTCTATCGGGTTACAATGAGCAGTTCTTC CASSLSGYNEQFF
few TRBJ2-5 TRBD2 TRBV7-9 TGTGCCAGCAGCTTAAGGGGACTAGCGGAGTACCAAGAGACCCAGTACTTC CASSLRGLAEYQETQYF
few TRBJ1-3 TRBD1 TRBV7-3 TGTGCCAGCAGCTTATTACTGGGACAGGGGGCAAGAGGAAACACCATATATTTT CASSLLLGQGARGNTIYF
many TRBJ1-4 NA TRBV28 TGTGCCAGCAGCTCCAATGAAAAACTGTTTTTT CASSSNEKLFF
many TRBJ1-1 NA TRBV11-2 TGTGCCAGCAGCTTACCGAGAAGGGCCGACACTGAAGCTTTCTTT CASSLPRRADTEAFF
many TRBJ1-2 NA TRBV3-1 TGTGCCAGCAGCCAAGATTCAACCGACTATGGCTACACCTTC CASSQDSTDYGYTF
many TRBJ2-7 NA TRBV12-3/TRBV12-4 TGTGCCAGCACCTCCGGGATGCGCACGCAGGCAACCTACGAGCAGTACTTC CASTSGMRTQATYEQYF
many TRBJ2-7 NA TRBV12-3/TRBV12-4 TGTGCCAGCACGACGGGGACGCCCGTCGAGCAGCACTTC CASTTGTPVEQHF
few TRBJ2-2 TRBD2 TRBV3-1 TGTGCCAGCAGCCAGGGACTAGCGGGAGCGGGCACCGGGGAGCTGTTTTTT CASSQGLAGAGTGELFF
many TRBJ2-4 NA TRBV28 TGTGCCAGCAGTCCATCCGGGACAGCCAAAAACATTCAGTACTTC CASSPSGTAKNIQYF
NA TRBJ1-5 NA TRBV3-1 TGTGCCAGCAGCCAATCCCAAACCCCTGGACAGCCCCAGCATTTT CASSQSQTPGQPQHF
many TRBJ2-7 TRBD1 TRBV5-1 TGCGCCAGCAGCTGGGACAGGGCCGGATCCTACGAGCAGTACTTC CASSWDRAGSYEQYF
NA TRBJ1-6 NA TRBV20-1 TGCAGTGCTAGTCCGGACAGTAGTAATTCACCCCTCCACTTT CSASPDSSNSPLHF
many TRBJ2-5 NA TRBV6-2/TRBV6-3 TGTGCCAGCAGTTTAGGGGGGCAGGGAGGAGAGACCCAGTACTTC CASSLGGQGGETQYF
few TRBJ1-4 NA TRBV7-2 TGTGCCAGCAGCAGCGCGAGGGGCGCGGAAAAACTGTTTTTT CASSSARGAEKLFF
many TRBJ2-7 TRBD1 TRBV28 TGTGCCAGCAGTTTAGGTGTGTGGGGGGACAGGAACTACGAGCAGTACTTC CASSLGVWGDRNYEQYF
many TRBJ2-7 TRBD1 TRBV7-6 TGTGCCAGCAGCTTTGGACAGGGGACGGGCGAGCAGTACTTC CASSFGQGTGEQYF
many TRBJ1-2 TRBD1 TRBV29-1 TGCAGCGTTGAAGACCTGACAGGGGGTTTGGATGGCTACACCTTC CSVEDLTGGLDGYTF
many TRBJ2-4 TRBD2 TRBV2 TGTGCCAGCAGTGGCGGGAGGGCCGACATTCAGTACTTC CASSGGRADIQYF
few TRBJ2-7 NA TRBV2 TGTGCCAGCAGGGACCCCAACTACGAGCAGTACTTC CASRDPNYEQYF
NA TRBJ2-2 NA TRBV5-1 TGCGCCAGCAGCTCGGAGGGGGGGCGGAACACCGGGGAGCTGTTTTTT CASSSEGGRNTGELFF
NA TRBJ2-7 NA TRBV5-4 TGTGCCAGCAGCTTGCAGGCCAGTGTGTTCGAGCAGTACTTC CASSLQASVFEQYF